This T cell receptor (beta chain) originates from a study of shared clonotypes between healthy human individuals. Study as a whole: Researchers assigned three CD4 naive, three CD4 memory, two CD8 naive and one CD8 memory plate to each donor.

Germline values: CDR1 MNHNY, CDR2 SVGAGI (reference sequence). This CDR3 comprises 14 residues. The ends were cut back, 5 bases at V and 1 base at J, with 10 bases in the middle. Measured with immunoSEQ multiplex PCR; TCRdb has only the in-frame clones, and not every one. The top ten clones hold 10% of a sample with about 330,000 clones, around two thirds of them seen once. Sequencing was performed on memory CD4+ T cells sorted from blood. Indicated subset: CD45RA-negative fraction. The V call is TRBV6-6, the J call TRBJ2-3, with D perhaps being TRBD1 or TRBD2 (5 bases each). The source is a man younger than 40 in good health. CDR3 bases: TGTGCCAGCAGTCCACGGGGCGGCACAGATACGCAGTATTTT. It encodes CASSPRGGTDTQYF.